Detailed here is one T cell receptor beta chain. Its cognate antigen has yet to be identified. Per-base qualities were not stored, and no clone one base away is much larger. The TCR beta CDR3 regions were amplified from RNA transcripts. The first round of RT-PCR for the TCR CDR3 was performed with the HTBI primer set and the Qiagen OneStep RT-PCR kit. Libraries were constructed in a second round of multiplex PCR, after which size selection and purification were performed. The libraries were sequenced on an Illumina HiSeq2000 using paired-end 100 bp reads. The study's processing was this. Raw data were processed with SOAPnuke, discarding reads with adapters, uncalled bases, mean Phred below 15, or no exact constant-primer or identifier match. High-quality paired reads were merged using COPE v1.2.5, and each unique nucleotide sequence was defined as a clonotype. Clonotypes were aligned to IMGT TRBV, TRBD and TRBJ reference segments using MiTCR v1.1. The analysis included only V-J combinations with a frequency above 0.0001, which together covered 99% to 99.2% of the repertoires. A TCS score was defined as the ratio of F50 (clonal expansion) to E x V (chaos), with BLOSUM62-based TCRdist applied between CDR3 peptides within each V-J. Welch's t-statistics and random forest reduced around 520 V-J features to roughly 13, which were used in a naive Bayes classifier (R e1071). The public sequencing data were trimmed at Q25 with fastp and processed into clonotypes with MiXCR by TCRdb, which kept only in-frame beta chains. Rows with one shared CDR3 protein collapse into an entry with the most common genes and DNA. These V and J calls originate from TCRdb's pipeline instead of the authors' own analysis. Counted in this sample were approximately 640,000 distinct CDR3 sequences; roughly a sixth of them appeared once. The ten largest clones represent 15% to 19% of the sample.

The data belong to a study of T cells in Graves' hyperthyroidism and ophthalmopathy (dated by TCRdb to the late 2010s). About the study as a whole: Peripheral blood was sampled at the time of initial diagnosis, prior to any treatment. The paper describes TCR Vbeta CDR3 sequencing of 130 to 150 peripheral blood samples, made up of 43 ophthalmopathy patients, approximately 73 hyperthyroidism patients and roughly 17 progressor patients. TCR V-J signatures able to tell the groups apart were searched for in a discovery cohort of some 97 patients, of whom fewer than 45 had Graves' ophthalmopathy and around 56 had stable Graves' hyperthyroidism. Whether ophthalmopathy could be predicted prospectively was tested in an independent validation cohort made up of roughly 20 hyperthyroidism patients plus 17 patients who later progressed to ophthalmopathy. Following sampling, methimazole starting at 30 mg daily was given to hyperthyroidism patients, and high-dose intravenous methylprednisolone was given to ophthalmopathy patients. In six Graves' hyperthyroidism patients, the study also compared T-cell repertoires from thyroid tissue with T-cell repertoires from blood. The roughly 90 discovery patients were divided at random into training and test sets in a 7:3 ratio.

Broad study findings and their caveats: Most expanded thyroid clonotypes (frequency above 0.001) were also found in blood, which suggests that blood repertoires may mirror thyroid immune responses. No statistical method was used to fix the sample size in advance, and group allocation was not hidden from the investigators. In validation, the model predicted progression to ophthalmopathy a median of about 6 months before onset, with about 67% sensitivity and 72.22% specificity. In cross-validation, a model built on a 13 V-J signature told ophthalmopathy apart from stable hyperthyroidism with approximately 90% sensitivity and around 84% specificity, and in testing the same model reached 80%/75%.

V is cut by 5 bases and J by 6 bases, and the space between the germline ends is 16 bases. The CDR3 sequence holds 14 residues, the cysteine and phenylalanine included. Here the CDR3 DNA is all that survives: 42 bases in frame from base 1. The germline V gene (reference sequence) gives CDR1 as MNHEY and CDR2 as SMNVEV. Stable Graves' hyperthyroidism was defined as the absence of progression to ophthalmopathy over 18 months of follow-up. The hyperthyroidism patients were between 18 and 65 years old and newly diagnosed, with a disease duration of less than 2 months. Patients with uncontrolled infections, other autoimmune diseases, pregnancy or lactation were excluded. Diagnoses relied on clinical symptoms, serum thyroxine and TRAb, thyroid ultrasound and orbital computed tomography. PBMCs were separated from roughly 10 ml of fresh peripheral blood using Ficoll-Paque density gradient centrifugation. Trizol reagent was used to extract total RNA, and RNA quality was then checked on an Agilent 2100 Bioanalyzer.

This chain is built from TRBV27 and TRBJ1-2; the D gene is perhaps TRBD1, on 6 matching bases. Sequencing was done on a sample of blood. This TCR came from a man aged 45-65 years with Graves' hyperthyroidism. The CDR3 has the sequence CASSTQGSGHGYTF. The nucleotides are TGTGCCAGCAGTACACAGGGCTCGGGACATGGCTACACCTTC.